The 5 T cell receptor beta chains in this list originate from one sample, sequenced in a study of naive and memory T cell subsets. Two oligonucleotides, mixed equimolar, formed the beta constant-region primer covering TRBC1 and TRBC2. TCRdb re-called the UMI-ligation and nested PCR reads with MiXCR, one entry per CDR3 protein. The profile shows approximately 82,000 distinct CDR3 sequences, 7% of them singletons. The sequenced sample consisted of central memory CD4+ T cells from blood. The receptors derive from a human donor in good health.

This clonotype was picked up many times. CDR3 in amino acids: CASRGGNYGYTF. CDR3 bases: TGTGCCAGCAGGGGCGGTAACTATGGCTACACCTTC. The chain recombines TRBV6-2 or TRBV6-3 with TRBJ1-2; no firm D call. V lost 6 bases and J 1 base, leaving 6 bases between the germline ends. The CDR3 covers 12 residues. Germline loops: CDR1 MNHEY, CDR2 SVGEGT.

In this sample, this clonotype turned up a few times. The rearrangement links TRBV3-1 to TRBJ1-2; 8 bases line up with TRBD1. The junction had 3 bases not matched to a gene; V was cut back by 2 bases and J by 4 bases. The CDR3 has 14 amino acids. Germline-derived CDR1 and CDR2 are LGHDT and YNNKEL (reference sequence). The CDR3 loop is CASSQLTGGYGYTF. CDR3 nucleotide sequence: TGTGCCAGCAGCCAACTAACAGGGGGCTATGGCTACACCTTC.

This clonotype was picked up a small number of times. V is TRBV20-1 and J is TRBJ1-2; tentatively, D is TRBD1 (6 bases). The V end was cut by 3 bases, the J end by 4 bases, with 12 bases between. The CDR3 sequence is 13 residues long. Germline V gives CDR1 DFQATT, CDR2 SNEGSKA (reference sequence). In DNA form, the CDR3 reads TGCAGTGCTAGCCCGACAGGATCCTATGGCTACACCTTC. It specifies CSASPTGSYGYTF.

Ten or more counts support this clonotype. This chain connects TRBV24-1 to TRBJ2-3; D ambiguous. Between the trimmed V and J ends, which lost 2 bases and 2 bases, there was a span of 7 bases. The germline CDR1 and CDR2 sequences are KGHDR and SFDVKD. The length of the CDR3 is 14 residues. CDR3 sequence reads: CATSDSLVTDTQYF. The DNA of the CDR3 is TGTGCCACCAGTGATTCCCTTGTCACAGATACGCAGTATTTT.

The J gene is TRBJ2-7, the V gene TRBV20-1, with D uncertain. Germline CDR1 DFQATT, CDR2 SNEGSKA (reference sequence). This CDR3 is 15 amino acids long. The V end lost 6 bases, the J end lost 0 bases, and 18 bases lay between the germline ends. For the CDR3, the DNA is TGCAGTGCAACGGACCCGAACCGCGGCTCCTACGAGCAGTACTTC. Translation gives CSATDPNRGSYEQYF.